This T cell receptor (beta chain) was identified during a study of blood T cells in healthy people across ages. A second PCR of roughly 7 to 11 cycles used a sample-barcoded 5' primer and a J-beta primer mix. A single record per CDR3 protein comes from TCRdb applying MiXCR to the 5' RACE reads. The sample records about 780,000 distinct CDR3 sequences, approximately 59% being singletons. J gave up 1 base and V 2 bases, and 7 bases lay outside the gene matches. Germline loops: CDR1 SGHTA, CDR2 FQGTGA. The CDR3 is made up of 16 amino acids. Each sample gave at least 6.5 million isolated PBMCs. The receptor comes from a man aged 25-45 years in good health. The V gene is TRBV7-3, the J gene TRBJ2-7, with 8 bases aligning to TRBD2. The specimen sequenced was blood. The CDR3 nucleotides are TGTGCCAGCAGCTTAGGTGGCCAGCGGGGGTCCTACGAGCAGTACTTC. This sequence encodes CASSLGGQRGSYEQYF.